A selection of T cell receptor beta chains follows, all from one sample in a study of radiotherapy plus CTLA-4 blockade in lung cancer. Sequencing used immunoSEQ multiplex PCR; TCRdb keeps in-frame clones, though not all of them. There are about 87,000 clones in the sample; approximately 86% occur only once, and approximately 16% lies in the top ten. Material: peripheral blood, obtained from a patient treated with radiotherapy plus ipilimumab. The receptor set was obtained from a human donor with non-small cell lung cancer that progressed on radiotherapy plus ipilimumab. The CDR3 runs from the conserved cysteine through the conserved F or W. The D gene is left open where the match is weak. Clone size is given for some rows only: seen once, a few or many times, or a class if the clone is expanded.

v_call,clone_size,j_call,d_call,cdr3_aa,cdr3_nt
TRBV5-1,.,TRBJ1-2,.,CASSDPTGYGYTF,TGCGCCAGCAGCGACCCGACGGGCTATGGCTACACCTTC
TRBV7-9,.,TRBJ2-5,.,CASSLLGSGQETQYF,TGTGCCAGCAGCTTACTTGGATCAGGGCAAGAGACCCAGTACTTC
TRBV5-1,.,TRBJ2-7,.,CASSPNPSTERLSYEQYF,TGCGCCAGCAGCCCTAATCCATCGACAGAGCGACTTTCCTACGAGCAGTACTTC
TRBV7-9,.,TRBJ2-5,TRBD1,CASSPTGTGWETQYF,TGTGCCAGCAGCCCAACCGGGACAGGGTGGGAGACCCAGTACTTC
TRBV5-1,.,TRBJ2-1,TRBD1,CASSLGTGDSSYNEQFF,TGCGCCAGCAGCTTGGGGACAGGGGATAGCTCCTACAATGAGCAGTTCTTC
TRBV11-2,.,TRBJ1-1,.,CASSLVGGNVVATEAFF,TGTGCCAGCAGCTTAGTTGGGGGGAACGTAGTCGCGACTGAAGCTTTCTTT
TRBV4-1,.,TRBJ1-5,.,CASSQVSSNQPQHF,TGCGCCAGCAGCCAGGTCAGCTCCAATCAGCCCCAGCATTTT
TRBV7-3,.,TRBJ2-7,TRBD2,CASSFSSTSGSAQYF,TGTGCCAGCAGCTTCTCCTCAACTAGCGGGTCCGCGCAGTACTTC
TRBV18,once,TRBJ1-1,TRBD1,CASSKSGTGMVNTEAFF,TGTGCCAGCTCCAAATCCGGGACAGGGATGGTGAACACTGAAGCTTTCTTT
TRBV27,.,TRBJ2-7,.,CASSLLGQTYEQYF,TGTGCCAGCAGTTTATTGGGGCAGACCTACGAGCAGTACTTC
TRBV7-2,.,TRBJ2-7,TRBD1,CASSLRSAGTGRTYEQYF,TGTGCCAGCAGCTTAAGATCAGCGGGGACAGGGAGGACCTACGAGCAGTACTTC
TRBV6-6,once,TRBJ2-7,TRBD1,CASSPTGGASYEQYF,TGTGCCAGCAGTCCTACAGGGGGCGCGTCCTACGAGCAGTACTTC
TRBV19,.,TRBJ2-5,.,CASRQAGETQYF,TGTGCCAGCAGACAGGCCGGGGAGACCCAGTACTTC
TRBV7-2,.,TRBJ2-1,.,CASSSQGRVSYNEQFF,TGTGCCAGCAGCTCCCAAGGGCGTGTCTCCTACAATGAGCAGTTCTTC
TRBV4-1,.,TRBJ2-7,TRBD2,CASSQETSGRWGTYEQYF,TGCGCCAGCAGCCAAGAGACTAGCGGGAGGTGGGGAACCTACGAGCAGTACTTC
TRBV19,.,TRBJ2-7,TRBD1,CASEDRSSLEQYF,TGTGCCTCCGAGGACAGGTCTAGTCTGGAGCAGTACTTC
TRBV4-2,.,TRBJ2-7,.,CASSQDLGTTTYEQYF,TGTGCCAGCAGCCAAGATCTCGGGACCACTACCTACGAGCAGTACTTC
TRBV7-7,.,TRBJ2-1,.,CASSLLLGNEQFF,TGTGCTAGCAGCTTACTACTCGGCAATGAGCAGTTCTTC
TRBV6-6,.,TRBJ2-5,.,CASSWDTRGETQYF,TGTGCCAGCAGTTGGGACACCCGGGGAGAGACCCAGTACTTC
TRBV7-7,once,TRBJ2-5,.,CASSQGLGTQETQYF,TGTGCCAGCAGCCAGGGTCTAGGGACCCAAGAGACCCAGTACTTC
TRBV15,few,TRBJ1-5,.,CATKAERSANQPQHF,TGTGCCACCAAGGCGGAGAGGTCCGCTAATCAGCCCCAGCATTTT
TRBV11-3,.,TRBJ2-3,TRBD2,CASSYRTSGKPTDTQYF,TGTGCCAGCAGCTATCGGACTAGCGGGAAGCCCACAGATACGCAGTATTTT
TRBV6-6,.,TRBJ2-7,TRBD1,CASSYPRQGTSYEQYF,TGTGCCAGCAGTTACCCACGACAGGGTACCTCCTACGAGCAGTACTTC
TRBV28,once,TRBJ2-1,.,CASSPRGEQFF,TGTGCCAGCAGCCCCCGGGGGGAGCAGTTCTTC
TRBV7-3,.,TRBJ2-3,.,CASSPGGRGRATDTQYF,TGTGCCAGCAGCCCCGGGGGGCGGGGACGAGCCACAGATACGCAGTATTTT
TRBV14,.,TRBJ2-7,.,CASSPTAGKSYEQYF,TGTGCCAGCAGCCCCACGGCAGGGAAGTCCTACGAGCAGTACTTC
TRBV28,once,TRBJ1-2,.,CASSLSSVPYGYTF,TGTGCCAGCAGTTTAAGTTCAGTACCCTATGGCTACACCTTC
TRBV4-1,once,TRBJ2-5,.,CASSRMRGETQYF,TGCGCCAGCAGCCGGATGCGGGGAGAGACCCAGTACTTC
TRBV15,.,TRBJ2-7,.,CATSTGEVLEQYF,TGTGCCACCAGCACCGGAGAGGTTCTCGAGCAGTACTTC
TRBV6-5,.,TRBJ2-1,.,CASSYFRASNEQFF,TGTGCCAGCAGTTACTTTCGAGCCTCAAATGAGCAGTTCTTC
TRBV6-5,.,TRBJ2-7,.,CASGGYEQYF,TGTGCCAGCGGCGGATACGAGCAGTACTTC
TRBV19,.,TRBJ1-5,.,CASADSYSNQPQHF,TGTGCCAGTGCGGACAGTTATAGCAATCAGCCCCAGCATTTT
TRBV7-9,.,TRBJ2-3,.,CASSVGTRGSTDTQYF,TGTGCCAGCAGCGTCGGGACAAGGGGATCCACAGATACGCAGTATTTT
TRBV28,.,TRBJ2-2,.,CASSSSGAGTGELFF,.
TRBV11-3,.,TRBJ2-4,TRBD1,CASSHSTGGKNIQYF,TGTGCCAGCAGCCACTCTACAGGGGGCAAAAACATTCAGTACTTC
TRBV19,.,TRBJ1-1,.,CASLVRGNTEAFF,TGTGCCAGTCTGGTGAGAGGGAACACTGAAGCTTTCTTT
TRBV2,.,TRBJ1-2,.,CASSDRQGGHGYTF,TGTGCCAGCAGTGATAGGCAGGGTGGGCATGGCTACACCTTC
TRBV27,.,TRBJ1-2,TRBD1,CASSLSVTGASYTF,TGTGCCAGCAGTTTATCGGTGACAGGGGCTAGCTACACCTTC
TRBV5-6,once,TRBJ1-1,TRBD1,CASSLRTGGTEAFF,TGTGCCAGCAGCTTGAGGACAGGGGGGACTGAAGCTTTCTTT
TRBV12-5,.,TRBJ2-1,.,CASGLGPPGGNEQFF,TGTGCTAGTGGTTTGGGACCCCCTGGTGGCAATGAGCAGTTCTTC
TRBV6-1,few,TRBJ2-1,.,CASSDAGTPYNEQFF,TGTGCCAGCAGTGATGCTGGGACCCCTTACAATGAGCAGTTCTTC
TRBV6-4,.,TRBJ1-1,.,CASSDEENTEAFF,TGTGCCAGCAGTGATGAGGAGAACACTGAAGCTTTCTTT
TRBV11-2,.,TRBJ1-1,TRBD1,CASSKGARTEAFF,TGTGCCAGCAGTAAGGGGGCTCGCACTGAAGCTTTCTTT
TRBV5-8,.,TRBJ1-1,.,CASLGSGEAFF,TGTGCCAGCTTGGGGAGCGGGGAGGCTTTCTTT
TRBV11-3,.,TRBJ2-7,.,CASTSGGQRYF,TGTGCCAGCACCAGTGGAGGACAGCGGTACTTC
TRBV28,once,TRBJ1-4,TRBD1,CASSPRPGQGDEKLFF,TGTGCCAGCAGTCCCCGGCCGGGACAGGGGGATGAAAAACTGTTTTTT
TRBV5-1,few,TRBJ1-2,TRBD1,CASSRGATGGDSYTF,TGCGCCAGCAGCCGAGGGGCGACAGGGGGCGATAGCTACACCTTC
TRBV5-1,once,TRBJ1-1,TRBD1,CASSTGDLITEAFF,TGCGCCAGCAGTACAGGGGATTTAATCACTGAAGCTTTCTTT
TRBV14,once,TRBJ2-1,TRBD2,CASSLLAGGHNEQFF,TGTGCCAGCAGCCTACTAGCGGGAGGCCACAATGAGCAGTTCTTC
TRBV5-4,.,TRBJ1-1,.,CASSFARKNTEAFF,TGTGCCAGCAGCTTTGCCAGGAAGAACACTGAAGCTTTCTTT
TRBV7-2,.,TRBJ2-4,TRBD2,CASSPGLAGLVAKNIQYF,TGTGCCAGCAGCCCGGGACTAGCGGGACTTGTAGCCAAAAACATTCAGTACTTC
TRBV4-1,.,TRBJ2-1,.,CASSKGAGKDPEQFF,TGCGCCAGCAGCAAAGGGGCAGGAAAGGACCCTGAGCAGTTCTTC
TRBV5-8,once,TRBJ1-1,.,CASSSLAVRYEAFF,TGTGCCAGCAGCTCCTTGGCAGTTCGGTATGAAGCTTTCTTT
TRBV6-5,.,TRBJ2-1,.,CASSYSGAVGNEQFF,TGTGCCAGCAGTTACTCCGGGGCCGTCGGCAATGAGCAGTTCTTC
TRBV10-2,.,TRBJ1-2,.,CASSETPGTNYGYTF,TGCGCCAGCAGTGAAACTCCAGGAACTAACTATGGCTACACCTTC